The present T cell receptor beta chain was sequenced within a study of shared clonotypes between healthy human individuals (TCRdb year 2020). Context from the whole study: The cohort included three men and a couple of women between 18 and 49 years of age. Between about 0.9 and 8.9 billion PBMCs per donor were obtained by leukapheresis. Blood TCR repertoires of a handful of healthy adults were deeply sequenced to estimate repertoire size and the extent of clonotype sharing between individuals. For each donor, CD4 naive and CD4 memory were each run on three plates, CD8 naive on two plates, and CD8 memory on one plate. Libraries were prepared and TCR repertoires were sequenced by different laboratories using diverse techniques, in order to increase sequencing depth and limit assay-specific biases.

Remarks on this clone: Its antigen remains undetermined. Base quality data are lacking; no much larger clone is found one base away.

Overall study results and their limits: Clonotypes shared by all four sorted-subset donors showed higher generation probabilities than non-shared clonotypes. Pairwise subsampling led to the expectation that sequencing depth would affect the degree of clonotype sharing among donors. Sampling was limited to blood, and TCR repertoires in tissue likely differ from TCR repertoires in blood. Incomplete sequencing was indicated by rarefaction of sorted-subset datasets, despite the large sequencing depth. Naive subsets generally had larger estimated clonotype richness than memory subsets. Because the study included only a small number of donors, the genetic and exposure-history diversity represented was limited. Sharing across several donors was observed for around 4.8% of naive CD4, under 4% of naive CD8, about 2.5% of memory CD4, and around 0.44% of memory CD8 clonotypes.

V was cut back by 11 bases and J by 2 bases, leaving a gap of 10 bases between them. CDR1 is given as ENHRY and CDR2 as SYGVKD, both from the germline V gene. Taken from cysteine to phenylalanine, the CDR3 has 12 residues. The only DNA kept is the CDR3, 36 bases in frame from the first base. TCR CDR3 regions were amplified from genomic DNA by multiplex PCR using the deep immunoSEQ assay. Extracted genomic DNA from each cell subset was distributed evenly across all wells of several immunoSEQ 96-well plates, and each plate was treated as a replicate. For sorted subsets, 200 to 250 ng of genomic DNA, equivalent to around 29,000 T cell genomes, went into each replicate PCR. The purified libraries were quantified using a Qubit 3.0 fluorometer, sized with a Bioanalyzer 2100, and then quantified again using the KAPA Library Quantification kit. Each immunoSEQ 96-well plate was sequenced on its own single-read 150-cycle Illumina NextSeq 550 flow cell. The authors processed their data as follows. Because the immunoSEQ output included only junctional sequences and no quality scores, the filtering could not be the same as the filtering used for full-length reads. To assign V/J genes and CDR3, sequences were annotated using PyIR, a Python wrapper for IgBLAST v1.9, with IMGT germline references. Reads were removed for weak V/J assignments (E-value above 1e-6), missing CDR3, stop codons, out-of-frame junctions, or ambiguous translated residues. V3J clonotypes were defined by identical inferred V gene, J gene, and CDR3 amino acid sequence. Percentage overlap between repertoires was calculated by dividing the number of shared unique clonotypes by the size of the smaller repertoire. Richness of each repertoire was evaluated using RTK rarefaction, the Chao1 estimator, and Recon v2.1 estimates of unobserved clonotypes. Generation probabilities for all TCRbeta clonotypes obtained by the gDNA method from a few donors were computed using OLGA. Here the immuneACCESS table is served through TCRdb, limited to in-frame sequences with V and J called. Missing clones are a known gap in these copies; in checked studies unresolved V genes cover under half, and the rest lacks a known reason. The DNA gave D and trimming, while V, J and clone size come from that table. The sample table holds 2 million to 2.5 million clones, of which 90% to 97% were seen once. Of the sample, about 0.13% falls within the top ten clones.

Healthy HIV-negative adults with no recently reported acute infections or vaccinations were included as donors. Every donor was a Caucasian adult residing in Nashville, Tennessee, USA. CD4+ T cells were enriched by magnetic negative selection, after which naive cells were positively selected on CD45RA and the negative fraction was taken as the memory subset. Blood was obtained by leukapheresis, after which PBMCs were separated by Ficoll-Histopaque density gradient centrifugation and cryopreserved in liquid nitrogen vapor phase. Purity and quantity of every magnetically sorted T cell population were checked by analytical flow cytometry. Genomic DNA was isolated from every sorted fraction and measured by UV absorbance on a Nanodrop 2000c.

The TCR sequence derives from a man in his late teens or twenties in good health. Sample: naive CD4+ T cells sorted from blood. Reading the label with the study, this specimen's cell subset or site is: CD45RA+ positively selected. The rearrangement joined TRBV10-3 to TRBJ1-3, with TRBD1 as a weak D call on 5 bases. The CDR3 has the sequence CAAQGAGNTIYF. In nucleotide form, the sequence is TGTGCCGCGCAGGGAGCTGGAAACACCATATATTTT.